The entry below describes one T cell receptor beta chain. Its antigen is as yet unknown. This sample is part of a study of cytomegalovirus exposure and HLA in healthy donors. Study-level background: The use of the same platform for the roughly 120 validation repertoires and the roughly 680 first-cohort repertoires was reported by a later analysis. General study findings and limits: The authors enumerated 150 to 200 TCR beta chains as linked to cytomegalovirus. It was reported that the classifier diagnosed cytomegalovirus status with high specificity and sensitivity in both the original and validation cohorts. Clusters of TCRs from the first cohort tended to co-occur in the roughly 120 validation repertoires (as a later analysis found).

Germline V gene lookup returns CDR1 MNHEY and CDR2 SMNVEV (reference sequence). Trimming shortened V by 2 bases and J by 6 bases, and 8 bases separated the two germline ends. The CDR3 runs to 13 residues. Libraries were prepared by immunoSEQ multiplex PCR; TCRdb keeps only in-frame clonotypes and omits some of them. Of 190,000 or so clones detected, 65% to 85% appear once; the ten largest clones hold about 2.8%. This receptor was taken from a woman younger than 35 in good health and CMV-seropositive. This rearrangement joins TRBV27 to TRBJ2-1; D is unclear. Sequenced input: PBMCs. The chain's CDR3 is CASSLLGPNEQFF. The DNA of the CDR3 is TGTGCCAGCAGTTTACTAGGCCCCAATGAGCAGTTCTTC.